The sample holds a few counts of the clone carrying this T cell receptor beta chain. The data originate from a study of T-cell memory formation after mild COVID-19. About the research overall: Largely, the TCR clusters proved donor specific.

TCRdb reprocessed the 5' RACE reads via MiXCR and lists one record per CDR3 protein. The table has 550,000 to 600,000 distinct CDR3 sequences, approximately 15% seen once; the top ten hold roughly 7.7%. Germline V gene lookup returns CDR1 SGHRS and CDR2 YFSETQ. V lost 4 bases to trimming and J lost 15 bases, with 20 bases between them. The CDR3 is 13 amino acids. The sequenced material came from PBMCs or a T cell subset sorted from them (not recorded which). The TCR sequence derives from an adult woman who had mild COVID-19 (a few samples of this study predate the infection). Cell type and time point are not known. The V and J genes are TRBV5-1 and TRBJ2-1, with D hard to call. The DNA of the CDR3 is TGCGCCAGCAGCCCGTTGGAAGGGTCGACCCGGTTCTTC. Protein product: CASSPLEGSTRFF.